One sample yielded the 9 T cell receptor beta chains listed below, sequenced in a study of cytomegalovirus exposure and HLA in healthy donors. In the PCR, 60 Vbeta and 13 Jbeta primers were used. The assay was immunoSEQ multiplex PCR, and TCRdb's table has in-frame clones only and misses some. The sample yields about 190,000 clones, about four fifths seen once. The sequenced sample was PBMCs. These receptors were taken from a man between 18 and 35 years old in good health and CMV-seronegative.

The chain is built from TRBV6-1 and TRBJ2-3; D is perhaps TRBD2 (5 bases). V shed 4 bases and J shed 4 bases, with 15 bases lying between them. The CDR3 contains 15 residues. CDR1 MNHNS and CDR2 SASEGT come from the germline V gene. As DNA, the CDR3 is TGTGCCAGCAGTGTCCTGGGAGTGGCAGCAGATACGCAGTATTTT. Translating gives CASSVLGVAADTQYF.

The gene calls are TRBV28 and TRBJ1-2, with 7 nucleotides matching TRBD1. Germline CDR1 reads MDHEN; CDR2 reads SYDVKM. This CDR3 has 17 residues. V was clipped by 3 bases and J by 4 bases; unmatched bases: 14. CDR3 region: CASSLGQTLLMPYGYTF. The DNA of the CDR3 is TGTGCCAGCAGTTTGGGACAGACCCTATTGATGCCCTATGGCTACACCTTC.

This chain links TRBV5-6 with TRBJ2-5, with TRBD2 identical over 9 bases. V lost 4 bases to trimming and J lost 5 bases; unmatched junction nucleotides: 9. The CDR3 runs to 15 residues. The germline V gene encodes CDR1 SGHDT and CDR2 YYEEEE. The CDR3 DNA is TGTGCCAGCAGCCGGGGGGCGGGGGGGCCGGAGACCCAGTACTTC. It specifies CASSRGAGGPETQYF.

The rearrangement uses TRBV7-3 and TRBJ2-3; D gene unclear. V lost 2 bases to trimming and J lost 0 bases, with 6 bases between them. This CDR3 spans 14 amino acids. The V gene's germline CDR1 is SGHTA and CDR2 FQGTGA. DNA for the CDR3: TGTGCCAGCAGCTTATCCCATAGCACAGATACGCAGTATTTT. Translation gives CASSLSHSTDTQYF.

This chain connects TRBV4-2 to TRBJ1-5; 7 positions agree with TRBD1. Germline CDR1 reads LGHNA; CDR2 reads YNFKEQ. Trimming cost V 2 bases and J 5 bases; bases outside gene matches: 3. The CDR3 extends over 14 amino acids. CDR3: CASSQTTGDQPQHF. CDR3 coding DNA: TGTGCCAGCAGCCAAACAACAGGGGATCAGCCCCAGCATTTT.

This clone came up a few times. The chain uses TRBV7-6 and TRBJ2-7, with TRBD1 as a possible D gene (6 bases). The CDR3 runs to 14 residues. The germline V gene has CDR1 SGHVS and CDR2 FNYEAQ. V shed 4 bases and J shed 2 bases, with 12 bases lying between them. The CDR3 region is CASSSRDITYEQYF. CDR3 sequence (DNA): TGTGCCAGCAGCTCCCGGGACATAACCTACGAGCAGTACTTC.

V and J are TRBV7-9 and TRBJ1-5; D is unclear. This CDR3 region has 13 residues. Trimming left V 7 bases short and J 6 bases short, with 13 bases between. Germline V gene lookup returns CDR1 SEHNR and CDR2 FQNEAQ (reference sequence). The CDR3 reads CASTEGTRQPQHF. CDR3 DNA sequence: TGTGCCAGCACGGAGGGTACGCGTCAGCCCCAGCATTTT.

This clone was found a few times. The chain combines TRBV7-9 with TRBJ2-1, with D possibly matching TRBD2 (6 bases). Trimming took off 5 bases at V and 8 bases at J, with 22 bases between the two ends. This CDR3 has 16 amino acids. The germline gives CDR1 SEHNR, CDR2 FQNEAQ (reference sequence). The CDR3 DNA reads TGTGCCAGCAGCACCCCGGGAGATAGTCTGAAAGATGAGCAGTTCTTC. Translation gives CASSTPGDSLKDEQFF.

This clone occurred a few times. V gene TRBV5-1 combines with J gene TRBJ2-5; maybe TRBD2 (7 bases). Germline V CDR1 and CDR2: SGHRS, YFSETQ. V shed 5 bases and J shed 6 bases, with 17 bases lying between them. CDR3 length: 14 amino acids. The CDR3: CASSPEGGWKTQYF. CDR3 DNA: TGCGCCAGCAGTCCCGAGGGGGGGTGGAAGACCCAGTACTTC.